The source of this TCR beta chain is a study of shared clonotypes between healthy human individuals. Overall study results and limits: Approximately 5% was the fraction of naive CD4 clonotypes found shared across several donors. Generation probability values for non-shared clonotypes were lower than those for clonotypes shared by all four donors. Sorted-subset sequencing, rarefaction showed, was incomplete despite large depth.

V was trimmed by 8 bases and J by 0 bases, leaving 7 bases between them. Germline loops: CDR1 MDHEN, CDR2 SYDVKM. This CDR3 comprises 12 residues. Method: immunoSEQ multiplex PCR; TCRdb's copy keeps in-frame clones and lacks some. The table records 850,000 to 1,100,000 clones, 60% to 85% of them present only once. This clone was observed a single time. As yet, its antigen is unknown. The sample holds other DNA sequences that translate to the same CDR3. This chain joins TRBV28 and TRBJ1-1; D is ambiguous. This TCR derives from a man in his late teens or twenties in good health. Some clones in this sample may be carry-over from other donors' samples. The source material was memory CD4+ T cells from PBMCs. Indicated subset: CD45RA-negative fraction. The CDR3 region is CASSRMNTEAFF. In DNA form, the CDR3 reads TGTGCCAGCTCTAGAATGAACACTGAAGCTTTCTTT. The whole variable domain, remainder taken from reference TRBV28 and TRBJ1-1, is DVKVTQSSRYLVKRTGEKVFLECVQDMDHENMFWYRQDPGLGLRLIYFSYDVKMKEKGDIPEGYSVSREKKERFSLILESASTNQTSMYLCASSRMNTEAFFGQGTRLTVV.